A selection of T cell receptor beta chains follows, all from one sample in a study of neoadjuvant anti-PD-1 for oral cavity cancer. TCRdb's table, derived via immunoSEQ multiplex PCR, lists solely in-frame clones and lacks some. The data contain more than 11,000 clones, just under 70% of them seen just once; the ten biggest clones take up approximately 3.4%. The material was PBMCs, obtained after nivolumab (anti-PD-1) treatment. Receptors were obtained from a person between 35 and 79 years old with oral cavity squamous cell carcinoma. CDR3s leave out the opening cysteine and the closing phenylalanine or tryptophan.

v_call | cdr3_aa
TRBV28 | ASSYPDRPNYGYT
TRBV19 | ASSEGAGYEQY
TRBV23-1 | ASRLGREFNEQF
TRBV10-3 | AISRTPPTSGSSYEQY
TRBV6-5 | ASSRGQGATDTQY
TRBV28 | ASSFQPNYGYT
TRBV4-1 | ASSQDGRRGGQATQQY
TRBV7-9 | ASSSEGSNQPQH
TRBV5-8 | ASSLGTARSNQPQH
TRBV7-3 | ASSLGASGANVLT
TRBV30 | AWSSDPRNEQY
TRBV19 | ASSSVYAYEQY
TRBV11-2 | ASSPGRFGEQY
TRBV27 | ASSFLETDTQY
TRBV27 | ASRNYGVGLAGNDEQY
TRBV29-1 | SVEAQGAYEQY
TRBV6-6 | ASSYLADGRNTIY
TRBV11-2 | ASSDGPLYEQY
TRBV5-1 | ASSATGVGTDTQY
TRBV7-9 | ASSLELAANEQF
TRBV4-1 | ATREGEGNNEQF
TRBV5-5 | ASSLERQGGTGELF
TRBV10-3 | AAWGDSTGELF
TRBV29-1 | SAAGSLNTEAF
TRBV25-1 | ASSESEGEQY
TRBV28 | ASRIGTAEAF
TRBV18 | ASSPLQGGLAEAF
TRBV5-4 | ASSRNSYEQY
TRBV6-5 | ASSPAPSGYEQY
TRBV4-1 | ASSHSNRDRGRKNYGYT
TRBV18 | ASSPREGGGYT
TRBV6-1 | ASSERGVNNEQF
TRBV15 | ATTDRDRASEAF
TRBV5-1 | ASSLGLAGGRSYEQY
TRBV28 | ASSLSLAGVQTQY
TRBV5-6 | ASSSVLLNEQF
TRBV5-1 | ASSWGQAANEQF
TRBV7-9 | ASSLASEYTDTQY
TRBV6-1 | ASSPIPYNEQF
TRBV6-1 | ASSLRDRVNEQY
TRBV27 | ASSLSRPLNNEQF
TRBV7-8 | ASSLGSGTAYYEQY
TRBV9 | ASTLLQSGRASYEQY
TRBV9 | ASSGGGGTGNTIY
TRBV12-5 | ASGLAGAGALF
TRBV9 | ASSAWGVHQETQY
TRBV2 | ASSALQIAGGYT
TRBV2 | ASRETTYFSYEQY
TRBV9 | ASSVVASGRSYNEQF
TRBV4-2 | ASSQDSGGKTQY
TRBV5-4 | ASSLVPETQY
TRBV27 | ASSPLAGGETGELF